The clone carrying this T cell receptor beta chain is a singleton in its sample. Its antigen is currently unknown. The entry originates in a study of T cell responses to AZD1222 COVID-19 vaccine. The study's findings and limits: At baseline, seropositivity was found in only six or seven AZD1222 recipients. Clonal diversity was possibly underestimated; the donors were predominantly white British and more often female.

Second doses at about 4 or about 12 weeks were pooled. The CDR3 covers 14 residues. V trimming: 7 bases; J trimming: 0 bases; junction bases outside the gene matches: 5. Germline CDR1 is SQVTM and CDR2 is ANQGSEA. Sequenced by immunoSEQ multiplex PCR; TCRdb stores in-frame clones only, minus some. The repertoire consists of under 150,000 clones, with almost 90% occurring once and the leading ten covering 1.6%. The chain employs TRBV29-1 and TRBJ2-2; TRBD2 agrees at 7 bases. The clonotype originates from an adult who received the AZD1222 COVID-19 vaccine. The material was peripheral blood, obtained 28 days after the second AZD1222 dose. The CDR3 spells CSGLAPSNTGELFF. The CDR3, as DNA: TGCAGCGGACTAGCCCCCTCGAACACCGGGGAGCTGTTTTTT.